Each of the 25 T cell receptor beta chains below was sequenced from the same sample in a study of T-cell memory formation after mild COVID-19. In TCRdb, the 5' RACE reads were re-called with MiXCR into one record per CDR3 protein. The table lists almost 35,000 distinct CDR3 sequences, 7.7% of them singletons. The sample comprised PBMCs or a T cell subset sorted from them (not recorded which). All receptors derive from a man younger than 35 who had mild COVID-19 (a few samples of this study predate the infection). Cell type and time point are not known.

This clonotype has a count of ten or more. The chain employs TRBV19 and TRBJ2-1; TRBD1 might be the D (6 bases). V lost 5 bases to trimming and J lost 12 bases, with 17 bases between them. The CDR3 has 13 amino acids. Germline V gene sequence: CDR1 LNHDA, CDR2 SQIVND (reference sequence). The CDR3 nucleotides read TGTGCCAGTAGTGTCGGGACACTACTTACGCAGTTCTTC. It codes for CASSVGTLLTQFF.

The chain has TRBV6-2 or TRBV6-3 and TRBJ1-3; D may be TRBD1 (5 bases). The CDR3 runs to 15 residues. Trimming cost V 6 bases and J 7 bases, with 19 bases left between them. Germline CDR1 is MNHEY and CDR2 is SVGEGT. CDR3 protein: CASSTPPRKGNTIYF. CDR3 nucleotide sequence: TGTGCCAGCAGCACCCCACCTCGGAAGGGGAACACCATATATTTT.

Only a few counts were recorded for this clonotype. V gene TRBV24-1 combines with J gene TRBJ2-3, with TRBD2 identical over 7 bases. The CDR3 covers 15 residues. V dropped 3 bases and J dropped 5; count of bases not matched to a gene: 7. Germline values: CDR1 KGHDR, CDR2 SFDVKD. This CDR3 is CATSDPRGYGDTQYF. The CDR3 region has the DNA TGTGCCACCAGTGATCCGCGGGGGTACGGAGATACGCAGTATTTT.

This rearrangement joins TRBV7-2 to TRBJ2-3; 7 positions agree with TRBD1. After removal of 2 bases from V and 4 bases from J, the junction contained 9 bases not matched to a gene. The CDR3 extends over 16 amino acids. Germline V gives CDR1 SGHTA, CDR2 FQGNSA. The CDR3 DNA reads as TGTGCCAGCAGCTTACAGGGCCGAAGGGGGCCAGATACGCAGTATTTT. Its translation is CASSLQGRRGPDTQYF.

This clonotype was recorded at least ten times. V gene TRBV25-1 combines with J gene TRBJ2-5, with D maybe TRBD2 (6 bases). Trimming left V 9 bases short and J 2 bases short, with 16 bases between. CDR1 and CDR2 from the germline V gene are MGHDK and SYGVNS. CDR3 length equals 14 residues. The CDR3 loop is CARGKRLAQETQYF. The DNA for the CDR3 is TGTGCCAGAGGGAAGCGGCTAGCGCAAGAGACCCAGTACTTC.

The V gene is TRBV20-1, the J gene TRBJ1-1; TRBD1 might be the D (5 bases). This CDR3 comprises 13 residues. Between the trimmed V and J ends, which lost 0 bases and 6 bases, there was a span of 11 bases. Looked up from germline, CDR1 is DFQATT and CDR2 is SNEGSKA (reference sequence). The CDR3 nucleotides are TGCAGTGCTAGAGATCTAGGGGCGCCTGAAGCTTTCTTT. Its translation is CSARDLGAPEAFF.

With regard to this clonotype: A read error may be the cause here, since a much bigger clone is one base away. The chain has TRBV7-9 and TRBJ1-3, with D perhaps TRBD1 (6 bases). Germline CDR1 reads SEHNR; CDR2 reads FQNEAQ (reference sequence). CDR3 length: 14 amino acids. CDR3 bases: TGTACCAGCAGCTACACAGGGTCTGGAAACACCATATATTTT. It translates to CTSSYTGSGNTIYF.

This clonotype was seen more than once but under ten times. The chain joins TRBV12-3 or TRBV12-4 to TRBJ1-6, with D maybe TRBD1 (5 bases). This CDR3 has 14 amino acids. V dropped 4 bases and J dropped 5 bases, with 9 bases sitting between them. The CDR3 spells CASSYQGNNSPLHF. CDR3 in DNA: TGTGCCAGCAGTTACCAGGGCAATAATTCACCCCTCCACTTT.

This clonotype was found many times. Here the CDR3 reads CASSLKGGRETYEQYV. CDR3 sequence (DNA): TGTGCCAGCAGCTTAAAGGGGGGTCGGGAGACCTACGAGCAGTACGTC. The chain recombines TRBV7-3 with TRBJ2-7, with D tentatively TRBD1 or TRBD2 (6 bases each). Trimming took 1 base from V and 2 from J, leaving 15 bases between them. The CDR3 covers 16 residues. The germline CDR1 and CDR2 sequences are SGHTA and FQGTGA.

This clonotype has only a few counts. The CDR3 DNA is TGCAGTCAAAAGTGGAGAGGGACAGATACGCAGTATTTT. This codes for CSQKWRGTDTQYF. The J gene is TRBJ2-3, the V gene TRBV20-1, with D tentatively TRBD2 (5 bases). V was cut by 8 bases and J by 3 bases, with 15 bases left in between. This CDR3 region has 13 residues. The germline gives CDR1 DFQATT, CDR2 SNEGSKA (reference sequence).

This clonotype was counted only a few times. This sequence joins TRBV6-2 or TRBV6-3 and TRBJ2-7, with 7 positions matching TRBD1. There are 12 residues in the CDR3. J lost 6 bases, V lost 10 bases, and 9 bases had no gene match. From germline, CDR1 is MNHEY and CDR2 SVGEGT. CDR3 residues: CATQEAGGEQYV. The CDR3 DNA follows: TGTGCCACCCAGGAGGCAGGGGGCGAGCAGTACGTC.

This clonotype turned up a few times. This chain uses TRBV28 with TRBJ2-1; 7 nucleotides agree with TRBD2. The CDR3 sequence is 13 residues long. Trimming removed 8 bases from V and 3 bases from J; junction bases left unmatched: 4. CDR1 and CDR2 from the germline V gene are MDHEN and SYDVKM. The CDR3 is CASFGGDYNEQFF. The CDR3 region has the DNA TGTGCCAGCTTTGGGGGGGACTACAATGAGCAGTTCTTC. Using reference TRBV28 and TRBJ2-1 for the parts outside the CDR3, the full variable domain is DVKVTQSSRYLVKRTGEKVFLECVQDMDHENMFWYRQDPGLGLRLIYFSYDVKMKEKGDIPEGYSVSREKKERFSLILESASTNQTSMYLCASFGGDYNEQFFGPGTRLTVL.

In this sample, this clonotype turned up many times. V usage is TRBV7-6 and J usage is TRBJ1-4; possible D gene TRBD1, 5 bases. CDR1 and CDR2 from the germline V gene are SGHVS and FNYEAQ. V was cut by 5 bases and J by 7 bases, with 17 bases left in between. There are 15 residues in the CDR3. CDR3 coding DNA: TGTGCCAGCAGCCCATATTCGGGGGAGCTTGAAAAACTGTTTTTT. Its translation is CASSPYSGELEKLFF.

This clonotype has ten or more counts. This chain joins TRBV6-5 and TRBJ1-5; no reliable D call. V was pared by 0 bases and J by 1 base, with 13 bases between. Per the germline V gene, CDR1 is MNHEY and CDR2 is SVGAGI. CDR3 size: 17 residues. CDR3 region: CASSYSFPPTSNQPQHF. CDR3 nucleotide sequence: TGTGCCAGCAGTTACTCGTTTCCTCCCACAAGCAATCAGCCCCAGCATTTT.

In its sample, this clonotype was seen many times. The rearrangement uses TRBV6-2 or TRBV6-3 and TRBJ2-3, with 8 bases lining up with TRBD2. V gave up 5 bases and J gave up 4 bases; unmatched junction bases: 8. CDR3 length: 15 amino acids. Germline CDR1 and CDR2: MNHEY and SVGEGT. The CDR3 spells CASSATGLVPDTQYF. CDR3 nucleotides: TGTGCCAGCAGTGCAACGGGACTAGTCCCAGATACGCAGTATTTT.

To note about this clonotype: Given a much more abundant clone one base away, this may be a read error. The chain links TRBV24-1 to TRBJ2-4, with D possibly being TRBD1 or TRBD2 (5 bases each). The V gene's germline CDR1 is KGHDR and CDR2 SFDVKD. CDR3 size: 14 residues. With 10 bases removed from V and 1 base from J, the gap between germline ends came to 13 bases. The CDR3 DNA reads as TGTGCCACTTCGAGCAGGGACGCCAAAAACATTCAGTACTTC. This translates into CATSSRDAKNIQYF.

This clonotype has a count of ten or more. The genes are TRBV5-1 and TRBJ2-1; D is ambiguous. From germline, CDR1 is SGHRS and CDR2 YFSETQ. V lost 0 bases and J lost 6, with 7 bases in between. CDR3 length: 13 residues. The CDR3 spells CASSLEAANEQFF. CDR3 sequence (DNA): TGCGCCAGCAGCTTGGAGGCAGCCAATGAGCAGTTCTTC.

On this clonotype: A much larger clonotype is one base distant, so this may be a read error. The V call is TRBV5-6, the J call TRBJ2-3; 11 bases are shared with TRBD2. CDR1 is SGHDT and CDR2 is YYEEEE in the germline V gene. The V segment lost 3 bases and the J segment 2 bases; nucleotides outside the gene matches: 23. This CDR3 is built from 22 residues. CDR3 in DNA: TGTGCCAGCAGCTCCCCCAGGGGACAGGTGACCCTACTAGCGGGGGTCACAGATACGCAGTATTTT. Protein: CASSSPRGQVTLLAGVTDTQYF.

This clonotype appeared many times. The chain carries TRBV2 and TRBJ2-3; TRBD2 agrees at 7 bases. Trimming cost V 8 bases and J 0 bases; bases outside gene matches: 8. CDR3 size: 15 residues. Germline CDR1 and CDR2: SNHLY and FYNNEI. CDR3 sequence reads: CASGQERESTDTQYF. In DNA, the CDR3 is TGTGCCAGCGGGCAGGAGCGGGAAAGCACAGATACGCAGTATTTT.

The rearrangement links TRBV7-2 to TRBJ1-2; D is perhaps TRBD1 (6 bases). Trimming left V 2 bases short and J 0 bases short, with 16 bases between. The CDR3 extends over 17 amino acids. Per germline, CDR1 SGHTA and CDR2 FQGNSA. The CDR3 sequence: CASSLRIRQATNYGYTF. The CDR3 DNA sequence: TGTGCCAGCAGCTTACGTATCCGACAGGCGACTAACTATGGCTACACCTTC.

In this sample, this clonotype turned up many times. The CDR3 DNA reads TGTGCCAGCAGTTCCTTTCCCCGCAGCGAGCAGTACGTC. Its protein product is CASSSFPRSEQYV. The rearrangement uses TRBV6-5 and TRBJ2-7; D is unresolved. The germline V and J ends were trimmed by 4 bases and 6 bases, with 13 bases remaining between them. This CDR3 contains 13 residues. The germline gives CDR1 MNHEY, CDR2 SVGAGI.

V usage is TRBV29-1 and J usage is TRBJ2-3, with D possibly called TRBD1 or TRBD2 (6 bases each). Per germline, CDR1 SQVTM and CDR2 ANQGSEA. V lost 5 bases and J lost 4, with 13 bases in between. This CDR3 is 13 amino acids long. The CDR3 spells CSVRRDMADTQYF. CDR3 in DNA: TGCAGCGTTCGGCGGGACATGGCAGATACGCAGTATTTT.

Many counts were recorded for this clonotype. The rearrangement joins TRBV5-1 to TRBJ2-7; 10 nucleotides agree with TRBD1. Germline trimming cut 4 bases from V and 8 bases from J; bases unmatched to any gene: 9. This CDR3 region has 14 residues. CDR1 and CDR2 from the germline V gene are SGHRS and YFSETQ. The CDR3 DNA reads as TGCGCCAGCAGCCCCGGGACAGGGGTTGCGCAGCAGTACTTC. This translates into CASSPGTGVAQQYF.

This clonotype was counted at least ten times. The chain is built from TRBV6-2 or TRBV6-3 and TRBJ2-5, with D possibly matching TRBD1 (5 bases). CDR1 is MNHEY, CDR2 SVGEGT, per germline. V gave up 5 bases and J gave up 0 bases, with 16 bases separating them. The CDR3 totals 16 residues. CDR3 in DNA: TGTGCCAGCAGTCCCCGGCAGGGTGCGGACCAAGAGACCCAGTACTTC. This gives the protein CASSPRQGADQETQYF.

This clonotype showed up many times. V is TRBV25-1 and J is TRBJ2-2, with 10 nucleotides matching TRBD2. Germline-derived CDR1 and CDR2 are MGHDK and SYGVNS. Losses at the gene ends were 4 bases for V and 0 bases for J; bases not matched to a gene: 8. The CDR3 length is 18 residues. This CDR3 reads CASSVPPSGGANTGELFF. As DNA, the CDR3 is TGTGCCAGCAGTGTCCCGCCTAGCGGGGGCGCGAACACCGGGGAGCTGTTTTTT.